This T cell receptor beta chain was found in a study of shared clonotypes between healthy human individuals. Donors were healthy HIV-negative adults without recent acute infections or vaccinations. The donors were all Caucasian adults (living in Nashville, Tennessee). The assay was immunoSEQ multiplex PCR, and TCRdb's table has in-frame clones only and misses some. The sample includes about 490,000 clones, about three quarters of them seen just once. Per the germline V gene, CDR1 is GTSNPN and CDR2 is SVGIG (reference sequence). V dropped 5 bases and J dropped 5 bases, with 18 bases sitting between them. This CDR3 is built from 14 residues.

This clonotype was obtained from a woman in her 40s in good health. Some clones in this sample may be carry-over from other donors' samples. The chain uses TRBV30 and TRBJ2-5; TRBD2 might be the D (5 bases). Sequenced input: PBMCs. CDR3 amino acids: CAWGLRGVMETQYF. As DNA, the CDR3 is TGTGCCTGGGGACTTCGGGGAGTGATGGAGACCCAGTACTTC. The full variable domain, in which reference TRBV30 and TRBJ2-5 provide the parts outside the CDR3, is SQTIHQWPATLVQPVGSPLSLECTVEGTSNPNLYWYRQAAGRGLQLLFYSVGIGQISSEVPQNLSASRPQDRQFILSSKKLLLSDSGFYLCAWGLRGVMETQYFGPGTRLLVL.